This T cell receptor beta chain originates from a study of shared clonotypes between healthy human individuals. The table came from immunoSEQ multiplex PCR; TCRdb's copy has only in-frame clones and leaves some out. The sample shows about 1.5 million clones, roughly 98% of them seen only once. The length of the CDR3 is 15 residues. V lost 5 bases to trimming and J lost 0 bases, with 12 bases between them. Germline CDR1 SGHTS, CDR2 YDEGEE. The chain has TRBV5-8 and TRBJ2-1, with a tentative D call TRBD2 (6 bases). This TCR was sampled from a man aged 25 to 40 in good health. The specimen was naive CD4+ T cells sorted from blood. Noted subset: CD45RA+ positively selected. The CDR3 sequence is CASSSAGHSYNEQFF. In DNA form, the CDR3 reads TGTGCCAGCAGTTCAGCGGGCCACTCCTACAATGAGCAGTTCTTC.